These T cell receptor beta chains were read from a single sample in a study of multiple sclerosis patients with progressive multifocal leukoencephalopathy. Repertoires were generated with immunoSEQ multiplex PCR, while TCRdb's copy carries only in-frame clones and drops some. The sample yields about 30,000 clones, around 92% seen once. Source: PBMCs, taken from a patient treated with natalizumab. These receptors came from a human donor with multiple sclerosis. Each CDR3 is given without its conserved first and last residue.

>TRBV7-2
ASSLRGSGTDTQY
>TRBV11-2
ASSLVPDPPYEQY
>TRBV7-9
ASSLLGWPTSNTEAF
>TRBV30
AWSGHNNQPQH
>TRBV19
ASRIQSEAF
>TRBV19
ASSLIATNEKLF
>TRBV9
ASSVAGRNTEAF
>TRBV5-1
ASSLGNRLTPYNEQF
>TRBV7-9
ASSLGSNTEAF
>TRBV2
ASSGDLGFYGYT
>TRBV7-2
ATRVRNREGLYEQY
>TRBV15
ATSSPRLDTEAF
>TRBV2
ASTIVGGTEAF
>TRBV6-1
ASRREKLF
>TRBV4-1
ASSQVPQGKGTDTQY
>TRBV30
AWSVLGQIYTEAF